This T cell receptor beta chain was sequenced in a study of blood T cell repertoires in COVID-19 (TCRdb year 2020). With regard to the full study: The collaborator samples originated in the United States, Italy and Spain and spanned the acute and convalescent phases of COVID-19. The samples were drawn from the first 160 participants of the ongoing ImmuneRACE study and from 950 to 1,500 subjects provided by 6 global collaborators. A freely available public database, intended as a resource for researchers studying the immune response to SARS-CoV-2, is where the repertoires were released. Where HLA class I and class II types were available, the types were taken from metadata supplied by the sample provider, not from assay-based typing. A de-identified subject ID, COVID-19 status, age in years and sex were almost always included in the sample metadata. Subjects who had been exposed to COVID-19, were actively infected with it, or had recovered from it provided the deeply sampled blood TCRbeta repertoires that made up the dataset. The prospective study material was composed of cDNA or gDNA derived from T cells, B-cell-depleted T cells, or PBMCs.

Points on this clone: Its antigen is still unknown. No per-base quality is available; no much larger clone lies one base away.

Its CDR3 holds 17 amino acids, cysteine through phenylalanine. The DNA shown is the 51-base CDR3, in frame from base 1. V is cut back by 2 bases and J by 9 bases, with 16 bases in the junction unmatched. Via the germline V gene, CDR1 is MDHEN and CDR2 SYDVKM. Whole blood was collected in K2EDTA tubes by collaborating institutions according to the institutions' own protocols. For TCRbeta analysis, collaborator samples were shipped as frozen whole blood, as isolated PBMCs, or as DNA extracted from either sample type. General findings and caveats noted by the study authors: The amount of clinical and demographic metadata varied by source and participant and was provided uncurated.

The immunoSEQ Assay, a bias-controlled multiplex PCR, was used to amplify TCRbeta CDR3 regions from genomic DNA. The study's own analysis went as follows. Within the assay, amplification of reference gene primers was used to estimate how many nucleated cells each sample contained. To quantify the absolute abundance of each unique TCRbeta CDR3 rearrangement, sequence reads were collapsed and filtered. For each sample, productive Simpson clonality was calculated by taking the square root of Simpson's diversity index across productive rearrangements. The source is immuneACCESS, and TCRdb retained only in-frame sequences with V and J called. Part of the clones is not carried over; for the studies checked, unresolved V genes explain less than half of this, and the remainder is unexplained. That table supplies the V and J calls and clone size; D and trimming were determined from the DNA. For this sample there are over 200,000 clones; 88% appear just once. The ten largest clonotypes hold 2.7% of the sample.

Sequenced material: peripheral blood. The clonotype comes from a woman aged 60 to 75 with acute or convalescent COVID-19. In this chain, TRBV28 is recombined with TRBJ2-1, with TRBD2 identical over 7 junction bases. The CDR3 here reads CASSLRPGGRSVSEQFF. The nucleotides read TGTGCCAGCAGTTTACGCCCTGGCGGGAGATCGGTGAGTGAGCAGTTCTTC. Joined to the reference TRBV28 and TRBJ2-1 proteins, this CDR3 gives the full variable domain: DVKVTQSSRYLVKRTGEKVFLECVQDMDHENMFWYRQDPGLGLRLIYFSYDVKMKEKGDIPEGYSVSREKKERFSLILESASTNQTSMYLCASSLRPGGRSVSEQFFGPGTRLTVL.